Listed here are 20 T cell receptor beta chains from one sample, sequenced in a study of CD8+CD57+ T cells in acquired aplastic anemia. The TCR beta profiling, which covered VDJ combination and CDR3 sequence, was carried out using genomic DNA as the template. TCRdb used MiXCR to reprocess the reads, holding one entry per CDR3 protein. The sample records just over 400,000 distinct CDR3 sequences, 65% to 75% being singletons. The specimen sequenced was sorted CD4+, CD8+, or CD8+CD57+ T cells (not recorded which) from PBMCs. These receptors all come from a human donor in good health, serving as a control.

The chain combines TRBV2 with TRBJ1-6; no definite D call. V lost 5 bases to trimming and J lost 10 bases, with 6 bases between them. The CDR3 runs 11 residues. Germline V gene lookup returns CDR1 SNHLY and CDR2 FYNNEI. CDR3 DNA sequence: TGTGCCAGCAGTTTCGGCTCACCCCTCCACTTT. This encodes CASSFGSPLHF. The entire variable domain, with the rest obtained from reference TRBV2 and TRBJ1-6, is as follows: EPEVTQTPSHQVTQMGQEVILRCVPISNHLYFYWYRQILGQKVEFLVSFYNNEISEKSEIFDDQFSVERPDGSNFTLKIRSTKLEDSAMYFCASSFGSPLHFGNGTRLTVT.

The V gene is TRBV5-1, the J gene TRBJ2-1; D unclear. The germline CDR1 and CDR2 sequences are SGHRS and YFSETQ. The CDR3 is made up of 10 amino acids. The ends were cut back, 4 bases at V and 12 bases at J, with 8 bases in the middle. The CDR3 nucleotides read TGCGCCAGCAGCAGCAAGGGGCAGTTCTTC. Translated, it gives CASSSKGQFF.

J is TRBJ2-5 and V is TRBV5-4; D unclear. Trimming cost V 4 bases and J 4 bases, with 20 bases left between them. The CDR3 consists of 16 residues. The germline V gene encodes CDR1 SGHNT and CDR2 YYREEE (reference sequence). In nucleotides, the CDR3 is TGTGCCAGCAGCGAACAGCTACTAAATGGTGCAGAGACCCAGTACTTC. The encoded protein is CASSEQLLNGAETQYF.

At least ten counts were recorded for this clonotype. This chain joins TRBV5-6 and TRBJ1-1; D ambiguous. The CDR3 runs 15 residues. V lost 4 bases and J lost 0, with 13 bases in between. CDR1 SGHDT and CDR2 YYEEEE come from the germline V gene. The CDR3 nucleotides are TGTGCCAGCAGCATAGGTTTGGGGTTGAACACTGAAGCTTTCTTT. Translation: CASSIGLGLNTEAFF.

Many counts were recorded for this clonotype. CDR3 nucleotides: TGTGCCAGCAGATCAGGGACTAGCGGACGAAATACGCAGTATTTT. This encodes CASRSGTSGRNTQYF. The chain employs TRBV6-5 and TRBJ2-3; the match to TRBD2 covers 11 bases. CDR1 MNHEY and CDR2 SVGAGI come from the germline V gene. The CDR3 is made up of 15 amino acids. After removal of 6 bases from V and 7 bases from J, the junction contained 9 bases not matched to a gene.

V usage is TRBV12-3 or TRBV12-4 and J usage is TRBJ2-7; the match to TRBD2 covers 8 bases. This CDR3 spans 13 amino acids. The ends lost 6 bases at V and 2 bases at J; junction bases unmatched: 3. The CDR3 sequence: CASSGGATYEQYF. The CDR3 DNA reads as TGTGCCAGCAGCGGGGGGGCGACCTACGAGCAGTACTTC.

The chain uses TRBV24-1 and TRBJ2-1; 11 bases map to TRBD2. The CDR3 loop spans 13 amino acids. The V and J ends lost 10 bases and 5 bases, in that order; junction bases with no gene match: 3. Germline-derived CDR1 and CDR2 are KGHDR and SFDVKD. The CDR3 DNA follows: TGTGCCACGGGACTAGCGGAGAACAATGAGCAGTTCTTC. This codes for CATGLAENNEQFF.

CDR3 coding DNA: TGTGCCAGCAGCCCAGAAACAGGCATCGTATATGGCTACACCTTC. Its translation: CASSPETGIVYGYTF. The V gene is TRBV7-2, the J gene TRBJ1-2; the D gene is possibly TRBD1 (5 bases). V lost 5 bases and J lost 5, with 18 bases in between. Germline assignment: CDR1 SGHTA and CDR2 FQGNSA. The CDR3 runs 15 residues.

Of note for this clonotype: A junction end diverges from the germline sequence, so it may reflect a read error. This chain uses TRBV24-1 with TRBJ2-3; 12 bases are a match to TRBD2. Germline V gives CDR1 KGHDR, CDR2 SFDVKD. This CDR3 has 18 amino acids. The DNA of the CDR3 is TGTGCCACCAGTGACCCTAGCGGGGGGGGATCATGGACAGATACACAGTATTTT. Translating it yields CATSDPSGGGSWTDTQYF.

A note on this clonotype: The conserved closing phenylalanine or tryptophan is absent in this CDR3, likely reflecting a read error. The DNA is omitted, as the CDR3 cannot be located on it reliably, and the CDR3 follows TCRdb's listing. The V gene is TRBV20-1, the J gene TRBJ2-7; the D call TRBD2 from the table was never checked on the DNA. From germline, CDR1 is DFQATT and CDR2 SNEGSKA (reference sequence). The CDR3 has 10 residues if both end residues are counted. The chain's CDR3 is CSANFGGTSG.

The chain links TRBV12-3 or TRBV12-4 to TRBJ1-6; TRBD1 agrees at 8 bases. J lost 9 bases, V lost 3 bases, and 7 bases had no gene match. The CDR3 has 15 amino acids. The CDR3: CASSFQTGERSPLHF. For the CDR3, the DNA is TGTGCCAGCAGTTTCCAGACAGGGGAACGTTCACCCCTCCACTTT.

This clonotype was seen repeatedly, ten times or more. This chain connects TRBV20-1 to TRBJ1-2, with no clear D. Germline values: CDR1 DFQATT, CDR2 SNEGSKA (reference sequence). The V gene lost 3 bases and the J gene lost 6 bases, with 8 bases spanning the gap. The CDR3 is made up of 11 amino acids. CDR3 bases: TGCAGTGCTAGCGTTGCAGATGGCTACACCTTC. Translated, it gives CSASVADGYTF.

This clonotype was counted many times. The chain is built from TRBV15 and TRBJ1-4; D is ambiguous. V was shortened by 0 bases and J by 1 base, with 6 bases between the two germline ends. CDR1 and CDR2 (germline): LNHNV, YYDKDF (reference sequence). The CDR3 covers 15 residues. The CDR3 nucleotides read TGTGCCACCAGCAGAGACAAGGGAACTAATGAAAAACTGTTTTTT. It translates to CATSRDKGTNEKLFF.

This rearrangement joins TRBV7-9 to TRBJ1-4; D gene unclear. The germline gives CDR1 SEHNR, CDR2 FQNEAQ (reference sequence). Trimming cost V 5 bases and J 14 bases, with 27 bases left between them. The CDR3 sequence is 16 residues long. CDR3 residues: CASSPIGRATNETLFF. Here the CDR3 DNA reads TGTGCCAGCAGCCCCATTGGGCGCGCAACTAATGAGACCCTGTTTTTT. Full variable domain (missing parts from reference TRBV7-9 and TRBJ1-4): DTGVSQNPRHKITKRGQNVTFRCDPISEHNRLYWYRQTLGQGPEFLTYFQNEAQLEKSRLLSDRFSAERPKGSFSTLEIQRTEQGDSAMYLCASSPIGRATNETLFFGSGTQLSVL.

On this clonotype itself: An end of the junction differs from the germline gene, which may be a read error. The V gene is TRBV7-9, the J gene TRBJ2-3, with D hard to call. Germline V gene lookup returns CDR1 SEHNR and CDR2 FQNEAQ (reference sequence). The CDR3 extends over 14 amino acids. CDR3 coding DNA: TGTGCCAGCAGCCCGCGAGGTCACGCCTACACGCTGGATTTT. Translated: CASSPRGHAYTLDF.

Comments on this clonotype: An end of the junction differs from the germline gene, which may be a read error. The chain employs TRBV7-2 and TRBJ2-1; TRBD1 might be the D (6 bases). Germline CDR1 SGHTA, CDR2 FQGNSA. The CDR3 is 14 amino acids. The chain's CDR3 is CASSLVNLWTASSF. The CDR3 coding sequence is TGTGCCAGCAGCTTAGTAAACTTGTGGACAGCCTCATCATTC.

The V call is TRBV5-4, the J call TRBJ2-3; a possible D gene is TRBD2 (5 bases). The CDR3 is 15 amino acids. Trimming removed 2 bases at V and 6 bases at J, with 16 bases between. Germline lookup yields CDR1 SGHNT and CDR2 YYREEE (reference sequence). The CDR3 sequence is CASSFHPGGYDTQYF. The CDR3 nucleotides are TGTGCCAGCAGCTTTCATCCTGGAGGATACGATACGCAGTATTTT.

This chain links TRBV12-3 or TRBV12-4 with TRBJ1-1, with 11 bases matching TRBD1. This CDR3 comprises 16 residues. The V and J ends lost 7 bases and 1 base, in that order; junction bases with no gene match: 8. The CDR3 spells CASTQFGQGANTEAFF. CDR3 nucleotides: TGTGCCAGCACCCAATTCGGACAGGGGGCGAACACTGAAGCTTTCTTT.

The chain employs TRBV6-2 or TRBV6-3 and TRBJ2-7, with unresolved D. The CDR3 runs to 13 residues. V lost 7 bases, J lost 5 bases, and 15 bases lay in between. CDR1 is MNHEY, CDR2 SVGEGT, per germline. CDR3 sequence reads: CASIEMARNEQYF. The CDR3 nucleotides are TGTGCCAGCATAGAAATGGCAAGAAACGAGCAGTACTTC.

As regards this clonotype: Because it lacks the conserved phenylalanine or tryptophan at the end, this CDR3 is likely a read error. The DNA is omitted, as the CDR3 cannot be located on it reliably, and the CDR3 follows TCRdb's listing. The gene calls are TRBV7-2 and TRBJ1-1; the table's TRBD1 call for D was not verified on the DNA. Germline-derived CDR1 and CDR2 are SGHTA and FQGNSA. The CDR3 comprises 16 residues, both ends counted. The CDR3 loop reads CASSLGGAGDTTDVFL.